The 11 T cell receptor beta chains given below trace back to one sample, sequenced in a study of T cell responses to AZD1222 COVID-19 vaccine. Assay used: immunoSEQ multiplex PCR; TCRdb lists only in-frame clones, some missing. The data contain over 65,000 clones, around 80% of them singletons. The material was peripheral blood, obtained on day 0 of AZD1222 vaccination. Receptor source: an adult in good health.

The V call is TRBV5-1, the J call TRBJ2-1; 9 nucleotides agree with TRBD1. The CDR3 covers 18 residues. Germline CDR1 and CDR2: SGHRS and YFSETQ. J was trimmed by 6 bases and V by 5 bases; bases with no gene match: 18. CDR3 amino acids: CASRNEGFGTGLSNEQFF. DNA for the CDR3: TGCGCCAGCAGGAACGAAGGGTTCGGGACAGGGCTATCCAATGAGCAGTTCTTC.

This clone appeared once. The V and J genes are TRBV24-1 and TRBJ2-3, with D perhaps matching TRBD1 (5 bases). Germline assignment: CDR1 KGHDR and CDR2 SFDVKD. V dropped 2 bases and J dropped 2 bases, with 13 bases sitting between them. The CDR3 length is 16 residues. The CDR3 spells CATSDSQEIPTDTQYF. The CDR3 nucleotides read TGTGCCACCAGTGATTCACAGGAAATACCCACAGATACGCAGTATTTT.

The rearrangement joins TRBV6-5 to TRBJ2-3, with 9 bases that match TRBD2. Trimming took 0 bases from V and 4 from J; bases not matched to a gene: 2. CDR1 MNHEY and CDR2 SVGAGI come from the germline V gene. CDR3 length: 15 amino acids. The CDR3 nucleotides read TGTGCCAGCAGTTACTCAGCGGGAGGCGCAGATACGCAGTATTTT. Protein: CASSYSAGGADTQYF.

The V and J genes are TRBV5-1 and TRBJ2-1; 8 bases align to TRBD2. Germline assignment: CDR1 SGHRS and CDR2 YFSETQ. The CDR3 totals 14 residues. J was trimmed by 7 bases and V by 0 bases; bases with no gene match: 3. DNA of the CDR3: TGCGCCAGCAGCTTGGGGGAGCGGGAGAATGAGCAGTTCTTC. Amino acids: CASSLGERENEQFF.

The chain links TRBV27 to TRBJ2-7, with 7 positions matching TRBD2. The CDR3 totals 16 residues. Per the germline V gene, CDR1 is MNHEY and CDR2 is SMNVEV (reference sequence). V was pared by 1 base and J by 1 base, with 7 bases of the junction left unmatched. CDR3: CASSLLASGGSYEQYF. The CDR3 DNA sequence: TGTGCCAGCAGTTTATTGGCTAGCGGAGGTTCCTACGAGCAGTACTTC.

The chain recombines TRBV4-1 with TRBJ1-1; 10 bases align to TRBD1. The length of the CDR3 is 15 residues. Germline V CDR1 and CDR2: MGHRA, YSYEKL. J lost 3 bases, V lost 0 bases, and 1 base had no gene match. CDR3 DNA: TGCGCCAGCAGCCAAGACGGGACAGGGGACACTGAAGCTTTCTTT. Translated, it gives CASSQDGTGDTEAFF.

The chain combines TRBV29-1 with TRBJ2-4; D not certain. The germline CDR1 and CDR2 sequences are SQVTM and ANQGSEA. CDR3 length: 12 amino acids. Trimming removed 3 bases from V and 4 bases from J, with 7 bases in between. CDR3 loop: CSVDPGKNIQYF. The DNA of the CDR3 is TGCAGCGTTGATCCCGGAAAAAACATTCAGTACTTC.

The V call is TRBV15, the J call TRBJ1-5, with 7 nucleotides matching TRBD1. Trimming at V came to 3 bases and at J to 6 bases, leaving 2 bases not matched to a gene. The CDR3 has 13 residues. Germline assignment: CDR1 LNHNV and CDR2 YYDKDF (reference sequence). In nucleotides, the CDR3 is TGTGCCACCAGCAGTCAGGGGGGTCAGCCCCAGCATTTT. Its protein is CATSSQGGQPQHF.

The rearrangement links TRBV18 to TRBJ1-1, with 7 bases aligning to TRBD1. The ends lost 3 bases at V and 12 bases at J; junction bases unmatched: 16. The CDR3 has 15 residues. CDR1 is KGHSH and CDR2 is LQKENI in the germline V gene. The CDR3 reads CASSPSTGELARTFF. CDR3 DNA: TGTGCCAGCTCACCTTCTACAGGGGAATTGGCGAGAACTTTCTTT.

The sample holds one count of this clone. The gene calls are TRBV10-3 and TRBJ1-3, with D maybe TRBD1 (5 bases). In germline, CDR1 is ENHRY, CDR2 SYGVKD. The CDR3 loop spans 15 amino acids. The V gene lost 4 bases and the J gene lost 0 bases, with 10 bases spanning the gap. DNA for the CDR3: TGTGCCATCAGTGTCCCAGGGAGCTCTGGAAACACCATATATTTT. Amino acids: CAISVPGSSGNTIYF.

The chain joins TRBV9 to TRBJ1-2, with 7 bases identical to TRBD1. CDR3 length: 14 amino acids. Per germline, CDR1 SGDLS and CDR2 YYNGEE. The V and J ends lost 4 bases and 8 bases, in that order; junction bases with no gene match: 11. The CDR3 DNA follows: TGTGCCAGCAGCAGAGACAGGGTCAGGGAAGGCTACACCTTC. This codes for CASSRDRVREGYTF.